This entry lists 8 T cell receptor beta chains sequenced from one sample in a study of blood T cell repertoires in COVID-19. Profiled with immunoSEQ multiplex PCR; TCRdb holds only in-frame clones, not every one. Of under 300,000 clones listed, around 87% were seen once; the top ten hold more than 6.5%. Material for sequencing was peripheral blood. The receptors shown here come from a woman aged 70 to 79 with active or convalescent COVID-19.

The chain uses TRBV19 and TRBJ2-4; 7 bases fit TRBD1. This CDR3 region has 15 residues. CDR1 and CDR2 (germline): LNHDA, SQIVND (reference sequence). J was trimmed by 0 bases and V by 7 bases; bases with no gene match: 6. As DNA, the CDR3 is TGTGCCAGTACTAGACAGGGCCTAGCCAAAAACATTCAGTACTTC. As protein: CASTRQGLAKNIQYF.

This clone was observed a single time. This chain connects TRBV5-1 to TRBJ1-4; TRBD1 agrees at 7 bases. Germline CDR1 is SGHRS and CDR2 is YFSETQ. The CDR3 extends over 15 amino acids. J was trimmed by 8 bases and V by 0 bases; bases with no gene match: 7. Here the CDR3 reads CASSLEQGFEEKLFF. CDR3 in DNA: TGCGCCAGCAGCTTGGAACAGGGGTTTGAAGAAAAACTGTTTTTT.

The V and J genes are TRBV7-2 and TRBJ1-5; D unclear. The V gene lost 1 base and the J gene lost 3 bases, with 4 bases spanning the gap. Germline assignment: CDR1 SGHTA and CDR2 FQGNSA. The CDR3 is 13 residues long. The CDR3 spells CASSLVANQPQHF. CDR3 nucleotides: TGTGCCAGCAGCTTAGTAGCCAATCAGCCCCAGCATTTT.

This clone appeared once. The chain uses TRBV5-6 and TRBJ2-3; 12 positions agree with TRBD2. Trimming cost V 1 base and J 3 bases; bases outside gene matches: 0. The CDR3 loop spans 15 amino acids. Germline CDR1 is SGHDT and CDR2 is YYEEEE. This chain's CDR3 is CASSLLAGGTDTQYF. CDR3 nucleotide sequence: TGTGCCAGCAGCTTGCTAGCGGGGGGGACAGATACGCAGTATTTT.

The CDR3 region is CASGLPGQLNTEAFF. DNA of the CDR3: TGTGCTAGTGGTTTGCCGGGACAGCTGAACACTGAAGCTTTCTTT. The chain links TRBV12-5 to TRBJ1-1; 7 bases map to TRBD1. The CDR3 sequence is 15 residues long. V lost 2 bases, J lost 0 bases, and 3 bases stayed unmatched. Germline V gene lookup returns CDR1 LGHNT and CDR2 FRNRAP.

The chain carries TRBV6-5 and TRBJ1-1; D remains ambiguous. This CDR3 region has 12 residues. The germline CDR1 and CDR2 sequences are MNHEY and SVGAGI. V lost 7 bases to trimming and J lost 5 bases, with 11 bases between them. The CDR3 is CASKARVTEAFF. In nucleotides, the CDR3 is TGTGCCAGCAAGGCGAGGGTTACTGAAGCTTTCTTT.

The V and J genes are TRBV5-6 and TRBJ1-2; 7 bases align to TRBD1. Trimming removed 5 bases from V and 5 bases from J; junction bases left unmatched: 6. Per germline, CDR1 SGHDT and CDR2 YYEEEE. This CDR3 region has 13 residues. The CDR3 DNA reads as TGTGCCAGCAGATCGGGACAGACATATGGCTACACCTTC. Translated: CASRSGQTYGYTF.

This chain joins TRBV20-1 and TRBJ1-6; D not certain. The V end lost 3 bases, the J end lost 0 bases, and 12 bases lay between the germline ends. The germline V gene encodes CDR1 DFQATT and CDR2 SNEGSKA (reference sequence). The CDR3 contains 16 residues. CDR3 region: CSASLTASSYNSPLHF. In DNA form, the CDR3 reads TGCAGTGCTAGTTTGACTGCCAGCTCCTATAATTCACCCCTCCACTTT.